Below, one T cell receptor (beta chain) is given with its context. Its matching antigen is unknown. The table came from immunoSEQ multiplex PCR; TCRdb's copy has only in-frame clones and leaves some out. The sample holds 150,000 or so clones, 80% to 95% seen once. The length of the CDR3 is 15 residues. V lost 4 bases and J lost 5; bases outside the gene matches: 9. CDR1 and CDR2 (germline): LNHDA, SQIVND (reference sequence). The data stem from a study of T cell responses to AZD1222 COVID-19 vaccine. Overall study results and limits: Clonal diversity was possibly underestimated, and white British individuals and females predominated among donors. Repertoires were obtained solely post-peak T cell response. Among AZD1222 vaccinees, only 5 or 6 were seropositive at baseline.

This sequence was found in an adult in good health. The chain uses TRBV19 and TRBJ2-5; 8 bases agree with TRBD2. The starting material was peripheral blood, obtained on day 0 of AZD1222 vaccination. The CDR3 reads CASSTTGLVGETQYF. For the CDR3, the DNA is TGTGCCAGTAGTACAACGGGACTAGTTGGCGAGACCCAGTACTTC.